This is a list of T cell receptor beta chains from one sample in a study of blood T cells in healthy people across ages. Via MiXCR, TCRdb re-called the 5' RACE reads, giving one row per CDR3 protein. The data hold about 730,000 distinct CDR3 sequences, with roughly 43% observed a single time. The material sequenced was blood. The source of these receptors is a woman aged 55-70 years in good health. Each CDR3 is given with its conserved first and last residue. The order of the fields is clone size, V gene, J gene, D gene, CDR3 protein, CDR3 DNA. A D gene is named only where the DNA matches it firmly. The size of a clone is reported for some rows only, either as once, few or many, or as a class for expanded clones.

abundance: many
v_gene: TRBV29-1
j_gene: TRBJ2-5
d_gene: TRBD2
CDR3aa: CSVEGTSGVLRTQYF
CDR3nt: TGCAGCGTTGAGGGGACTAGCGGTGTTTTGAGGACCCAGTACTTC

abundance: .
v_gene: TRBV20-1
j_gene: TRBJ2-1
d_gene: .
CDR3aa: CSARDTSSYNEQFF
CDR3nt: TGCAGTGCTAGAGATACGAGCTCCTACAATGAGCAGTTCTTC

abundance: .
v_gene: TRBV5-1
j_gene: TRBJ1-1
d_gene: .
CDR3aa: CASSVEDLDTEAFF
CDR3nt: TGCGCCAGCAGCGTAGAGGATTTAGATACTGAAGCTTTCTTT

abundance: .
v_gene: TRBV30
j_gene: TRBJ2-1
d_gene: TRBD1
CDR3aa: CAWSVLPGQGNINEQFF
CDR3nt: TGTGCCTGGAGTGTACTTCCCGGACAGGGAAATATCAATGAGCAGTTCTTC

abundance: .
v_gene: TRBV10-3
j_gene: TRBJ2-3
d_gene: .
CDR3aa: CAISEGGSPGGTQYF
CDR3nt: TGTGCCATCAGTGAGGGGGGGTCACCCGGCGGTACGCAGTATTTT

abundance: .
v_gene: TRBV6-6
j_gene: TRBJ2-5
d_gene: TRBD2
CDR3aa: CASRLAGENNEQYF
CDR3nt: TGTGCCAGCAGGCTAGCGGGAGAGAACAATGAGCAGTACTTC

abundance: .
v_gene: TRBV3-1
j_gene: TRBJ2-7
d_gene: TRBD2
CDR3aa: CASSQVLAGYSYNEQYF
CDR3nt: TGTGCCAGCAGCCAAGTTCTAGCGGGCTATTCCTACAATGAGCAGTACTTC

abundance: .
v_gene: TRBV4-1
j_gene: TRBJ2-5
d_gene: .
CDR3aa: CASSQRTVGWTQYF
CDR3nt: TGCGCCAGCAGCCAAAGGACAGTAGGGTGGACCCAGTACTTC

abundance: .
v_gene: TRBV3-1
j_gene: TRBJ2-1
d_gene: TRBD2
CDR3aa: CASSPLAGVGANEQFF
CDR3nt: TGTGCCAGCAGCCCGCTAGCGGGGGTCGGGGCCAATGAGCAGTTCTTC

abundance: few
v_gene: TRBV27
j_gene: TRBJ2-7
d_gene: TRBD2
CDR3aa: CASSFLSGGLIEQYF
CDR3nt: TGTGCCAGCAGTTTCTTGAGCGGGGGCTTGATTGAGCAGTACTTC

abundance: .
v_gene: TRBV20-1
j_gene: TRBJ2-7
d_gene: .
CDR3aa: CSARRGSPPYEQYF
CDR3nt: TGCAGTGCTCGAAGGGGGTCGCCCCCCTACGAGCAGTACTTC

abundance: once
v_gene: TRBV18
j_gene: TRBJ2-7
d_gene: .
CDR3aa: CASSPGPRESEQYF
CDR3nt: TGTGCCAGCTCACCAGGGCCTAGGGAAAGCGAGCAGTACTTC

abundance: many
v_gene: TRBV20-1
j_gene: TRBJ2-7
d_gene: .
CDR3aa: CSAKLSSYEQYF
CDR3nt: TGCAGTGCTAAACTAAGCTCCTACGAGCAGTACTTC

abundance: .
v_gene: TRBV6-6
j_gene: TRBJ2-1
d_gene: TRBD2
CDR3aa: CASATGLAGNHNEQFF
CDR3nt: TGTGCCAGCGCAACCGGACTAGCGGGAAACCACAATGAGCAGTTCTTC

abundance: .
v_gene: TRBV4-3
j_gene: TRBJ2-4
d_gene: TRBD1
CDR3aa: CASSPAGGGLNIQYF
CDR3nt: TGCGCCAGCAGCCCCGCAGGGGGTGGGTTAAACATTCAGTACTTC

abundance: few
v_gene: TRBV3-1
j_gene: TRBJ1-4
d_gene: .
CDR3aa: CASSQGAGTNEKLFF
CDR3nt: TGTGCCAGCAGCCAAGGGGCGGGAACTAATGAAAAACTGTTTTTT

abundance: .
v_gene: TRBV27
j_gene: TRBJ2-5
d_gene: .
CDR3aa: CASSLRGAGQLLETLYF
CDR3nt: TGTGCCAGCAGTCTACGGGGAGCGGGACAGTTATTAGAGACCCTGTACTTC

abundance: .
v_gene: TRBV7-9
j_gene: TRBJ2-5
d_gene: .
CDR3aa: CASSSWTNNEQYF
CDR3nt: TGTGCCAGCAGCTCCTGGACCAACAATGAGCAGTACTTC

abundance: .
v_gene: TRBV7-7
j_gene: TRBJ2-7
d_gene: .
CDR3aa: CASSLDREGEQYF
CDR3nt: TGTGCCAGCAGCCTGGACAGGGAGGGCGAGCAGTACTTC

abundance: few
v_gene: TRBV18
j_gene: TRBJ2-1
d_gene: TRBD1
CDR3aa: CASSPPTGTEVNEQFF
CDR3nt: TGTGCCAGCTCACCACCAACCGGGACAGAAGTTAATGAGCAGTTCTTC

abundance: .
v_gene: TRBV12-3/TRBV12-4
j_gene: TRBJ2-5
d_gene: .
CDR3aa: CASSPRTGFQETQYF
CDR3nt: TGTGCCAGCAGTCCCCGGACCGGTTTCCAAGAGACCCAGTACTTC

abundance: .
v_gene: TRBV30
j_gene: TRBJ2-3
d_gene: .
CDR3aa: CAWNVGGGTDTQYF
CDR3nt: TGTGCCTGGAACGTAGGGGGAGGCACAGATACGCAGTATTTT

abundance: few
v_gene: TRBV28
j_gene: TRBJ2-7
d_gene: TRBD2
CDR3aa: CASTIGGRVYEQYF
CDR3nt: TGTGCCAGCACTATCGGCGGGAGGGTCTACGAGCAGTACTTC

abundance: few
v_gene: TRBV4-3
j_gene: TRBJ1-6
d_gene: .
CDR3aa: CASSQDIGRLDSPLHF
CDR3nt: TGCGCCAGCAGCCAAGATATTGGAAGGTTAGATTCACCCCTCCACTTT

abundance: .
v_gene: TRBV9
j_gene: TRBJ2-2
d_gene: .
CDR3aa: CASSVGPTGELFF
CDR3nt: TGTGCCAGCAGCGTAGGACCTACCGGGGAGCTGTTTTTT

abundance: few
v_gene: TRBV5-1
j_gene: TRBJ2-7
d_gene: TRBD1
CDR3aa: CASSLITGTGGNEQYF
CDR3nt: TGCGCCAGCAGCTTGATTACCGGGACAGGGGGCAACGAGCAGTACTTC

abundance: .
v_gene: TRBV2
j_gene: TRBJ2-2
d_gene: .
CDR3aa: CASSEPLQGTNTGELFF
CDR3nt: TGTGCCAGCAGTGAACCCTTACAGGGAACGAACACCGGGGAGCTGTTTTTT

abundance: .
v_gene: TRBV5-8
j_gene: TRBJ1-1
d_gene: .
CDR3aa: CASSLSYQRNTEAFF
CDR3nt: TGTGCCAGCAGCTTGTCGTACCAGAGGAACACTGAAGCTTTCTTT

abundance: few
v_gene: TRBV12-3/TRBV12-4
j_gene: TRBJ2-5
d_gene: TRBD2
CDR3aa: CASSPGLAERGEQYF
CDR3nt: TGTGCCAGCAGTCCCGGACTAGCGGAGAGAGGGGAGCAGTACTTC

abundance: few
v_gene: TRBV20-1
j_gene: TRBJ1-1
d_gene: .
CDR3aa: CSAWDAGEAFF
CDR3nt: TGCAGTGCTTGGGACGCCGGTGAAGCTTTCTTT

abundance: few
v_gene: TRBV20-1
j_gene: TRBJ2-3
d_gene: .
CDR3aa: CSAWPGGAPTGTDTQYF
CDR3nt: TGCAGTGCTTGGCCCGGTGGAGCGCCGACAGGCACAGATACGCAGTATTTT

abundance: .
v_gene: TRBV27
j_gene: TRBJ2-2
d_gene: .
CDR3aa: CASSSPGGRTGELFF
CDR3nt: TGTGCCAGCAGCTCCCCCGGAGGGCGGACCGGGGAGCTGTTTTTT

abundance: many
v_gene: TRBV4-1
j_gene: TRBJ2-7
d_gene: TRBD1
CDR3aa: CASSHKTGSEQYF
CDR3nt: TGCGCCAGCAGCCACAAGACAGGGAGTGAGCAGTACTTC

abundance: .
v_gene: TRBV6-5
j_gene: TRBJ2-3
d_gene: TRBD1
CDR3aa: CASSYSGAGTVQDTQYF
CDR3nt: TGTGCCAGCAGTTACTCGGGGGCCGGGACAGTTCAAGATACGCAGTATTTT

abundance: few
v_gene: TRBV20-1
j_gene: TRBJ2-1
d_gene: .
CDR3aa: CSAPLDPVPHEQFF
CDR3nt: TGCAGTGCGCCTTTGGACCCCGTTCCCCATGAGCAGTTCTTC

abundance: once
v_gene: TRBV10-3
j_gene: TRBJ1-1
d_gene: .
CDR3aa: CAISVSGHLGTEAFF
CDR3nt: TGTGCCATCAGTGTCTCCGGACATCTAGGCACTGAAGCTTTCTTT

abundance: .
v_gene: TRBV3-1
j_gene: TRBJ2-4
d_gene: TRBD2
CDR3aa: CASSRSSGVGNIQYF
CDR3nt: TGTGCCAGCAGCCGATCTAGCGGGGTCGGGAACATTCAGTACTTC

abundance: few
v_gene: TRBV5-1
j_gene: TRBJ2-5
d_gene: .
CDR3aa: CASSEDSWGLEQYF
CDR3nt: TGCGCCAGCAGCGAGGACTCTTGGGGATTGGAGCAGTACTTC

abundance: few
v_gene: TRBV4-1
j_gene: TRBJ2-1
d_gene: TRBD2
CDR3aa: CASSQELAAISYNEQFF
CDR3nt: TGCGCCAGCAGCCAAGAACTAGCGGCCATCTCCTACAATGAGCAGTTCTTC

abundance: .
v_gene: TRBV9
j_gene: TRBJ2-1
d_gene: .
CDR3aa: CASSAGLKSFEQFF
CDR3nt: TGTGCCAGCAGCGCCGGACTGAAGTCTTTCGAGCAGTTCTTC

abundance: .
v_gene: TRBV2
j_gene: TRBJ2-7
d_gene: .
CDR3aa: CADRAGVRNEQYF
CDR3nt: TGTGCCGACAGGGCGGGAGTGCGGAATGAGCAGTACTTC

abundance: many
v_gene: TRBV12-3/TRBV12-4
j_gene: TRBJ2-1
d_gene: .
CDR3aa: CASTRGGVVNEQFF
CDR3nt: TGTGCCAGCACCAGAGGGGGGGTGGTAAATGAGCAGTTCTTC

abundance: few
v_gene: TRBV20-1
j_gene: TRBJ2-1
d_gene: .
CDR3aa: CSARFSYNEQFF
CDR3nt: TGCAGTGCTAGATTCTCCTACAATGAGCAGTTCTTC

abundance: .
v_gene: TRBV3-1
j_gene: TRBJ1-2
d_gene: .
CDR3aa: CASSQDMGASRDSYTF
CDR3nt: TGTGCCAGCAGCCAAGATATGGGGGCCTCACGAGACAGCTACACCTTC

abundance: many
v_gene: TRBV5-1
j_gene: TRBJ2-3
d_gene: TRBD1
CDR3aa: CASSLGQGIDTQYF
CDR3nt: TGCGCCAGCAGCTTGGGACAGGGAATAGATACGCAGTATTTT

abundance: .
v_gene: TRBV20-1
j_gene: TRBJ1-6
d_gene: .
CDR3aa: CSAFGTNSYNSPLHF
CDR3nt: TGCAGTGCTTTCGGGACAAACTCCTATAATTCACCCCTCCACTTT

abundance: few
v_gene: TRBV9
j_gene: TRBJ2-3
d_gene: .
CDR3aa: CASSATTSNKNTDTQYF
CDR3nt: TGTGCCAGCAGCGCCACGACGTCTAACAAAAACACAGATACGCAGTATTTT

abundance: .
v_gene: TRBV20-1
j_gene: TRBJ2-5
d_gene: .
CDR3aa: CSARGPRGRGTRETQYF
CDR3nt: TGCAGTGCTAGAGGCCCACGTGGCCGGGGGACGAGGGAGACCCAGTACTTC

abundance: few
v_gene: TRBV4-1
j_gene: TRBJ1-2
d_gene: .
CDR3aa: CASSQELSGDGYTF
CDR3nt: TGCGCCAGCAGCCAAGAACTTTCCGGGGACGGCTACACCTTC

abundance: .
v_gene: TRBV4-2
j_gene: TRBJ2-7
d_gene: .
CDR3aa: CASSQDLAVLGDEQYF
CDR3nt: TGTGCCAGCAGCCAAGATCTCGCAGTCCTGGGGGACGAGCAGTACTTC

abundance: .
v_gene: TRBV6-2/TRBV6-3
j_gene: TRBJ2-7
d_gene: .
CDR3aa: CASRRTASSYEQYF
CDR3nt: TGTGCCAGCAGGCGGACAGCAAGCTCCTACGAGCAGTACTTC

abundance: .
v_gene: TRBV29-1
j_gene: TRBJ2-7
d_gene: .
CDR3aa: CSVGTRLSYEQYF
CDR3nt: TGCAGCGTCGGGACACGGCTTTCCTACGAGCAGTACTTC

abundance: .
v_gene: TRBV5-1
j_gene: TRBJ2-4
d_gene: TRBD2
CDR3aa: CASSLALAGGLNIQYF
CDR3nt: TGCGCCAGCAGCTTGGCCCTAGCGGGAGGACTAAACATTCAGTACTTC